The 5 T cell receptor beta chains reported below all come from one sample, sequenced in a study of blood T cell repertoires in COVID-19. Produced via immunoSEQ multiplex PCR; TCRdb's table is partial and in-frame only. Here the sample spans 200,000 to 300,000 clones, just under 85% being singletons. The sequencing input was peripheral blood. The source of these receptors is a woman over 75 with acute or convalescent COVID-19.

This clone showed up just once. The CDR3 spells CASSQDDSRTGELFF. The DNA of the CDR3 is TGTGCCAGCAGCCAAGACGACAGTCGGACCGGGGAGCTGTTTTTT. The chain carries TRBV4-2 and TRBJ2-2; tentatively, D is TRBD1 (5 bases). V was cut by 0 bases and J by 5 bases, with 10 bases left in between. CDR3 size: 15 residues. Germline V gene sequence: CDR1 LGHNA, CDR2 YNFKEQ.

With regard to this clone: One junction end disagrees with the germline gene, perhaps due to a read error. The sample contains more than one DNA sequence encoding this CDR3. The rearrangement uses TRBV7-3 and TRBJ2-7; 11 positions match TRBD1. The CDR3 is 15 amino acids. CDR1 SGHTA and CDR2 FQGTGA come from the germline V gene. CDR3 amino acids: CASSYGTGGAYEQYF. The CDR3 DNA reads as TGCGCCAGCAGCTACGGGACAGGGGGGGCCTACGAGCAGTACTTC.

This clone was seen just once. The genes are TRBV9 and TRBJ2-1; 7 nucleotides line up with TRBD1. The CDR3 runs 16 residues. J lost 0 bases, V lost 3 bases, and 6 bases had no gene match. CDR1 and CDR2 (germline): SGDLS, YYNGEE. The chain's CDR3 is CASSERGTVSYNEQFF. The CDR3 region has the DNA TGTGCCAGCAGCGAGAGAGGGACAGTCTCCTACAATGAGCAGTTCTTC. The whole variable domain, remainder taken from reference TRBV9 and TRBJ2-1, is DSGVTQTPKHLITATGQRVTLRCSPRSGDLSVYWYQQSLDQGLQFLIQYYNGEERAKGNILERFSAQQFPDLHSELNLSSLELGDSALYFCASSERGTVSYNEQFFGPGTRLTVL.

The CDR3 bases are TGTGCCAGCAGCCACCGACAGGGATACAATGAGCAGTTCTTC. This sequence encodes CASSHRQGYNEQFF. The chain is built from TRBV3-1 (or the pseudogene TRBV3-2) and TRBJ2-1, with TRBD1 matching 7 bases. The J segment lost 4 bases and the V segment lost 3 bases, leaving 3 bases of the junction unmatched. The CDR3 covers 14 residues. The germline V gene has CDR1 LGHDT and CDR2 YNNKEL (reference sequence).

The chain joins TRBV6-6 to TRBJ2-6; no clear D. CDR1 is MNHNY, CDR2 SVGAGI, per germline (reference sequence). This CDR3 comprises 13 residues. V lost 6 bases to trimming and J lost 2 bases, with 5 bases between them. The CDR3 region is CASSLPGANVLTF. The CDR3 DNA reads as TGTGCCAGCAGCCTTCCTGGGGCCAACGTCCTGACTTTC.